Listed below are T cell receptor beta chains from one sample, sequenced in a study of shared clonotypes between healthy human individuals. Sequenced by immunoSEQ multiplex PCR; TCRdb stores in-frame clones only, minus some. In the table there are some 580,000 clones, roughly 98% of which are singletons. Material for sequencing was naive CD8+ T cells sorted from blood. These receptors were taken from a man aged 30 to 45 in good health. The CDR3 runs from the conserved cysteine through the conserved F or W. Each record gives: V gene, J gene, CDR3 protein.

v_gene: TRBV18; j_gene: TRBJ2-7; CDR3aa: CASSPTGGDYEQYF
v_gene: TRBV6-1; j_gene: TRBJ2-7; CDR3aa: CASTYSYEQYF
v_gene: TRBV18; j_gene: TRBJ1-1; CDR3aa: CASSPQETEAFF
v_gene: TRBV13; j_gene: TRBJ2-7; CDR3aa: CASSQSGQGFYEQYF
v_gene: TRBV27; j_gene: TRBJ2-7; CDR3aa: CASSRAGRDREQYF
v_gene: TRBV7-9; j_gene: TRBJ2-5; CDR3aa: CASSRTLGAETQYF
v_gene: TRBV28; j_gene: TRBJ2-7; CDR3aa: CASSYSRAGGGYEQYF
v_gene: TRBV29-1; j_gene: TRBJ1-5; CDR3aa: CSVTLSSNQPQHF
v_gene: TRBV5-1; j_gene: TRBJ2-1; CDR3aa: CASSRETTGTSGYNEQFF
v_gene: TRBV4-1; j_gene: TRBJ2-1; CDR3aa: CASSQDVGYEQFF
v_gene: TRBV7-9; j_gene: TRBJ1-5; CDR3aa: CASSPGTTNSNQPQHF
v_gene: TRBV7-9; j_gene: TRBJ2-3; CDR3aa: CASSLEVPRGTDTQYF
v_gene: TRBV6-1; j_gene: TRBJ2-6; CDR3aa: CASTTVSSGANVLTF
v_gene: TRBV7-9; j_gene: TRBJ2-7; CDR3aa: CASSSRPSGGYEQYF
v_gene: TRBV6-5; j_gene: TRBJ1-5; CDR3aa: CASSRTGNQPQHF
v_gene: TRBV27; j_gene: TRBJ2-1; CDR3aa: CASSRAGLATYNEQFF
v_gene: TRBV5-6; j_gene: TRBJ1-2; CDR3aa: CASSQAGRRDYGYTF
v_gene: TRBV21-1; j_gene: TRBJ2-5; CDR3aa: CASSKQGRRIETQYF
v_gene: TRBV13; j_gene: TRBJ2-2; CDR3aa: CASSPRAHGELFF
v_gene: TRBV7-2; j_gene: TRBJ2-7; CDR3aa: CASSLAGGRGEQYF
v_gene: TRBV7-9; j_gene: TRBJ1-2; CDR3aa: CASSPGSYGYTF
v_gene: TRBV4-1; j_gene: TRBJ2-7; CDR3aa: CASSQGFWFEQYF
v_gene: TRBV10-2; j_gene: TRBJ2-1; CDR3aa: CASRDLNEQFF
v_gene: TRBV10-2; j_gene: TRBJ2-1; CDR3aa: CASRDRINEQFF
v_gene: TRBV12-5; j_gene: TRBJ2-1; CDR3aa: CASGPMQDGEGYIDEQFF
v_gene: TRBV7-9; j_gene: TRBJ2-5; CDR3aa: CASSLSRNQETQYF
v_gene: TRBV2; j_gene: TRBJ1-2; CDR3aa: CASFTNYGYTF
v_gene: TRBV7-8; j_gene: TRBJ2-7; CDR3aa: CASSLGLAPGAYEQYF
v_gene: TRBV13; j_gene: TRBJ2-1; CDR3aa: CASSLAGGNNEQFF
v_gene: TRBV10-3; j_gene: TRBJ2-1; CDR3aa: CAISESGRGNEQFF
v_gene: TRBV5-6; j_gene: TRBJ1-1; CDR3aa: CASRDSMNTEAFF
v_gene: TRBV10-3; j_gene: TRBJ2-1; CDR3aa: CATRRAENSYNEQFF
v_gene: TRBV7-9; j_gene: TRBJ2-7; CDR3aa: CASSLVPGVSSYEQYF
v_gene: TRBV7-9; j_gene: TRBJ2-7; CDR3aa: CASSSGGVPYEQYF